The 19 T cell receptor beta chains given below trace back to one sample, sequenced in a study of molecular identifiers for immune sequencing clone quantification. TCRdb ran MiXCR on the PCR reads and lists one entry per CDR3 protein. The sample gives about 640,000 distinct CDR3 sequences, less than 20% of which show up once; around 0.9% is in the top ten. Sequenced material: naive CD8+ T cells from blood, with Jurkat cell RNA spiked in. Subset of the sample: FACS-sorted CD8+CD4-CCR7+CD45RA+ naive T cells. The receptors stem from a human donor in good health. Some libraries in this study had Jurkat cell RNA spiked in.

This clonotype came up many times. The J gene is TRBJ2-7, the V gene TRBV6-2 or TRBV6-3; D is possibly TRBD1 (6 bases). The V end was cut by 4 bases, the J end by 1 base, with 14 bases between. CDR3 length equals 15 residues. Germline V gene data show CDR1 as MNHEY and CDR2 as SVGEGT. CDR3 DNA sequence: TGTGCCAGCAGTTCCGGACGGCAGGGGTCCTACGAGCAGTACTTC. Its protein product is CASSSGRQGSYEQYF.

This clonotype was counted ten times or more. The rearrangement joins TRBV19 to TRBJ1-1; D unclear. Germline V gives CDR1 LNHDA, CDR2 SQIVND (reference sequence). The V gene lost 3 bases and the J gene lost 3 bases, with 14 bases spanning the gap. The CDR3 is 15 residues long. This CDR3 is CASSIDSAGYTEAFF. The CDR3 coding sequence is TGTGCCAGTAGTATTGACTCGGCGGGGTACACTGAAGCTTTCTTT.

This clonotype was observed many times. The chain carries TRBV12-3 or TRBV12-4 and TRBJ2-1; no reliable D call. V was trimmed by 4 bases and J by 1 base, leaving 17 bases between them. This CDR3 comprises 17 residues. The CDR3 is CASSSDRTEKSYNEQFF. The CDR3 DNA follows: TGTGCCAGCAGTTCGGATCGGACGGAAAAATCCTACAATGAGCAGTTCTTC.

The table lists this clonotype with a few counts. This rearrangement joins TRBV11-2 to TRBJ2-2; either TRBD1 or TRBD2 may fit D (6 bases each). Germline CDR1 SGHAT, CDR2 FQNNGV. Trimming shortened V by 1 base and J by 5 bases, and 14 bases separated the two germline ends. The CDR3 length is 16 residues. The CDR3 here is CASSLGWTGATGELFF. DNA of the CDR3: TGTGCCAGCAGCTTAGGTTGGACGGGGGCTACCGGGGAGCTGTTTTTT.

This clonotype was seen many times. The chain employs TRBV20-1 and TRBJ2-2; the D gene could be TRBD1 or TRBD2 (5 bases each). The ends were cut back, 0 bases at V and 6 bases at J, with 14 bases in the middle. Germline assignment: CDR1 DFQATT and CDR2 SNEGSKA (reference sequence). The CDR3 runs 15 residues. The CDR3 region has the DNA TGCAGTGCTAGAGATCGGTGGGGGTGGGCCGGGGAGCTGTTTTTT. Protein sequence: CSARDRWGWAGELFF.

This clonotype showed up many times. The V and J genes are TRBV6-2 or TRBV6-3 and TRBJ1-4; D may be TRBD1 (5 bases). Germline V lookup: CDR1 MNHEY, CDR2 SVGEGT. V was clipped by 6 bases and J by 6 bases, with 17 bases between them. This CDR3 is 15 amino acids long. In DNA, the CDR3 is TGTGCCAGCAGCCACAACAGGATCCCAGATGAAAAACTGTTTTTT. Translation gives CASSHNRIPDEKLFF.

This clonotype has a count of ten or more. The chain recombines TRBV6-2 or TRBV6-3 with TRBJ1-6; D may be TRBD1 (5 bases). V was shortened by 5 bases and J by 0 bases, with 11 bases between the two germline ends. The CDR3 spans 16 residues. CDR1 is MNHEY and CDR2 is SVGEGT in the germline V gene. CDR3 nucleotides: TGTGCCAGCAGTCAACAGGCGAGCTCCTATAATTCACCCCTCCACTTT. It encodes CASSQQASSYNSPLHF.

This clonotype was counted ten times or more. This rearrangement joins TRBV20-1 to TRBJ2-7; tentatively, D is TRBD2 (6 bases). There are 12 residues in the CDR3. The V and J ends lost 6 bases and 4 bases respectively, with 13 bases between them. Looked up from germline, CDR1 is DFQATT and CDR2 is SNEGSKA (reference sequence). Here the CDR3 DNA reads TGCAGTGCCTCCCCGGGACTGTACGAGCAGTACTTC. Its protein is CSASPGLYEQYF.

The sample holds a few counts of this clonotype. CDR3 coding DNA: TGTGCCAGCAGTGAAGCCCCCCTCTACGAGCAGTACTTC. Protein: CASSEAPLYEQYF. V gene TRBV6-1 combines with J gene TRBJ2-7; D ambiguous. CDR1 and CDR2 from the germline V gene are MNHNS and SASEGT. The V end lost 0 bases, the J end lost 3 bases, and 6 bases lay between the germline ends. The CDR3 loop spans 13 amino acids.

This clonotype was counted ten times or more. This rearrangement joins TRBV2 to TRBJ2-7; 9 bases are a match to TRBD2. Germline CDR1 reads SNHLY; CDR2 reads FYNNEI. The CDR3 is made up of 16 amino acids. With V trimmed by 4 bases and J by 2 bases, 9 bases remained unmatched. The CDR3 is CASSAAAGGPPYEQYF. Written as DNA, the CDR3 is TGTGCCAGCAGTGCCGCGGCGGGAGGGCCCCCCTACGAGCAGTACTTC.

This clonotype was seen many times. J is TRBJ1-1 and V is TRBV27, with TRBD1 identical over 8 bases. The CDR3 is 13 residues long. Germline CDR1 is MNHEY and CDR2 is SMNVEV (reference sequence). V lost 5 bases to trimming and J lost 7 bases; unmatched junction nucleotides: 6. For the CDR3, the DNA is TGTGCCAGCAGTCACAGGACAGGGTATGAAGCTTTCTTT. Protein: CASSHRTGYEAFF.

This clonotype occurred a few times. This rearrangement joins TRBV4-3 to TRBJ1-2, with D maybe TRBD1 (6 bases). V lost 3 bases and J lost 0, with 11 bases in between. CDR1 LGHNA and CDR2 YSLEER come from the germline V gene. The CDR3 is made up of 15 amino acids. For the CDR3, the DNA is TGCGCCAGCAGCCAGGAGGGGGATTCTAACTATGGCTACACCTTC. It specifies CASSQEGDSNYGYTF.

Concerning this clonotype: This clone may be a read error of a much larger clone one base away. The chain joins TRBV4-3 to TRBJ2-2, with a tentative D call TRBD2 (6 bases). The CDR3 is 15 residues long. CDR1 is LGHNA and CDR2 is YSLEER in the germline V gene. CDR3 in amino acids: CAGSPTTTSFGELFF. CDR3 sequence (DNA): TGCGCCGGCAGCCCGACTACGACTAGTTTCGGGGAGCTGTTTTTT.

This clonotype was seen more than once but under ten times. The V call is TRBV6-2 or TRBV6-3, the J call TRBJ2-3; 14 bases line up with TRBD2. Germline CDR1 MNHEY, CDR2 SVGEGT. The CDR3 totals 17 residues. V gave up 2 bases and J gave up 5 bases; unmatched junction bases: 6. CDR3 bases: TGTGCCAGCAGTTACCTGACTAGCGGGGGGGAAGGAGATACGCAGTATTTT. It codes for CASSYLTSGGEGDTQYF.

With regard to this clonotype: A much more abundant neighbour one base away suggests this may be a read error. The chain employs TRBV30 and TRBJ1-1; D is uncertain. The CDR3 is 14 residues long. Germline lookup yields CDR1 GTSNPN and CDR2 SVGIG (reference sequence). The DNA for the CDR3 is TGTACCTGGAGTGTCTCCGGCCTGGGTCCTGAAGCTTTCTTT. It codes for CTWSVSGLGPEAFF.

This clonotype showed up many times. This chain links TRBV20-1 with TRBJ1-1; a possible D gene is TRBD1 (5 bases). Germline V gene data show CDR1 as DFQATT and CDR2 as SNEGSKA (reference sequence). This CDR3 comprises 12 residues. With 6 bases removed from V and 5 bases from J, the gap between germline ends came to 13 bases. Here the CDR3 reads CSAPSGGTEAFF. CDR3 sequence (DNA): TGCAGTGCCCCATCCGGGGGTACTGAAGCTTTCTTT.

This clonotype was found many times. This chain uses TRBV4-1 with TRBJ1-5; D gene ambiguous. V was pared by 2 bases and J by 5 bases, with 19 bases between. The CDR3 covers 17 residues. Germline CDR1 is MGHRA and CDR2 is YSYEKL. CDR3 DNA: TGCGCCAGCAGCCAAAAGGAGGGCCTTCCCGGGGATCAGCCCCAGCATTTT. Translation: CASSQKEGLPGDQPQHF.

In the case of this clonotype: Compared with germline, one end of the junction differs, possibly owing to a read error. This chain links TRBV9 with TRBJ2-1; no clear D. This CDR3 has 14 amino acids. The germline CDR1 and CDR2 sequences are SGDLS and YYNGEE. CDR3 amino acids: CACSVEAAPYEQFF. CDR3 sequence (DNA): TGTGCCTGCAGCGTAGAGGCCGCCCCCTATGAGCAGTTCTTC.

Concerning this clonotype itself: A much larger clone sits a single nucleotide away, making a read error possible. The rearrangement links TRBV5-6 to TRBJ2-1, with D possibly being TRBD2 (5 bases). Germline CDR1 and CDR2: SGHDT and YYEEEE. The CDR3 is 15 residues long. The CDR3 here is CASSPDRGAYNEQLF. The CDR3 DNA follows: TGTGCCAGCAGCCCCGACCGGGGAGCCTACAATGAGCAGCTCTTC.